Included here is one TCR beta chain sequence, with context. The protocol was immunoSEQ multiplex PCR, while the TCRdb copy is restricted to in-frame clones and leaves out a portion. The sample includes under 85,000 clones, approximately 84% of them seen just once. CDR1 and CDR2 from the germline V gene are SNHLY and FYNNEI. The CDR3 is 17 residues long. V trimming: 6 bases; J trimming: 3 bases; junction bases outside the gene matches: 9. These data are taken from a study of technical replicates of blood from a few donors. The genes are TRBV2 and TRBJ2-2; TRBD1 matches 11 bases. The clonotype comes from a human donor in good health. Some clones in this sample may be carry-over from other donors' samples. The sample comprised PBMCs. This chain's CDR3 is CASSEMGGQGDTGELFF. Written as DNA, the CDR3 is TGTGCCAGCAGCGAAATGGGGGGACAGGGGGACACCGGGGAGCTGTTTTTT.